Following are 26 T cell receptor beta chains from one sample sequenced in a study of radiotherapy plus CTLA-4 blockade in lung cancer. Here immunoSEQ multiplex PCR was the method, and the copy in TCRdb shows in-frame clones only, minus some. The table includes roughly 88,000 clones, around 82% detected once. Sequencing used peripheral blood, obtained from a patient treated with radiotherapy plus ipilimumab. The source of these receptors is a human donor with non-small cell lung cancer who had stable disease on radiotherapy plus ipilimumab.

The rearrangement links TRBV30 to TRBJ1-3; TRBD1 matches at 12 bases. Germline lookup yields CDR1 GTSNPN and CDR2 SVGIG (reference sequence). V shed 0 bases and J 7 bases; nucleotides not matched to a gene: 4. The CDR3 totals 15 residues. The CDR3 loop is CAWSVGTGGLNTIYF. The CDR3 DNA is TGTGCCTGGAGTGTGGGGACAGGGGGCTTGAACACCATATATTTT.

This clone appeared a single time. The rearrangement joins TRBV21-1 to TRBJ2-7; the table gives TRBD2 as D, unverified against the DNA. TRBV21-1 is classified as a pseudogene. The CDR3 is made up of 17 amino acids. The DNA of the CDR3 is TGTGCCAGCAGCCTCCGCGCGGCGGGAGGGCCTTTCGGCGAGCAGTACTTC. Encoded protein: CASSLRAAGGPFGEQYF.

This clone was found a few times. The chain uses TRBV5-6 and TRBJ2-2, with D possibly TRBD2 on 6 matching bases. The germline V gene encodes CDR1 SGHDT and CDR2 YYEEEE. The CDR3 has 15 residues. V was shortened by 3 bases and J by 7 bases, with 16 bases between the two germline ends. CDR3 coding DNA: TGTGCCAGCAGCTCGGAGGGTCTAGGGTACGGGGAGCTGTTTTTT. Its protein is CASSSEGLGYGELFF.

The chain employs TRBV4-2 and TRBJ2-1, with 8 bases that match TRBD1. Germline CDR1 and CDR2: LGHNA and YNFKEQ. Trimming removed 4 bases from V and 9 bases from J; junction bases left unmatched: 5. CDR3 size: 13 residues. The CDR3 DNA reads as TGTGCCAGCAGCCGAACAGGGGGGTCTGAGCAGTTCTTC. It yields the protein CASSRTGGSEQFF.

The gene calls are TRBV7-9 and TRBJ1-2, with TRBD1 as a possible D gene (6 bases). V lost 5 bases to trimming and J lost 5 bases, with 9 bases between them. CDR3 length equals 12 residues. Germline V gene lookup returns CDR1 SEHNR and CDR2 FQNEAQ (reference sequence). CDR3: CASSRTGYGYTF. The CDR3 DNA reads TGTGCCAGCAGCCGAACAGGGTATGGCTACACCTTC. Filled out from reference TRBV7-9 and TRBJ1-2, the complete variable domain reads DTGVSQNPRHKITKRGQNVTFRCDPISEHNRLYWYRQTLGQGPEFLTYFQNEAQLEKSRLLSDRFSAERPKGSFSTLEIQRTEQGDSAMYLCASSRTGYGYTFGSGTRLTVV.

This chain links TRBV7-6 with TRBJ2-7; tentative D call: TRBD1 (6 bases). The CDR3 totals 14 residues. Germline V gene lookup returns CDR1 SGHVS and CDR2 FNYEAQ. Between the trimmed V and J ends, which lost 5 bases and 6 bases, there was a span of 17 bases. The CDR3, as DNA: TGTGCCAGCAGCCTCAGGAGAACAGGGACCGAGCAGTACTTC. Translated: CASSLRRTGTEQYF.

In nucleotides, the CDR3 is TGTGCCACCAGAGCCCACATGGGGACAGGGGAGAACTATGGCTACACCTTC. Translation: CATRAHMGTGENYGYTF. The chain joins TRBV28 to TRBJ1-2; 10 bases are a match to TRBD1. V lost 10 bases to trimming and J lost 2 bases; unmatched junction nucleotides: 16. CDR3 length equals 17 residues. The germline V gene encodes CDR1 MDHEN and CDR2 SYDVKM.

This clone was seen just once. In DNA, the CDR3 is TGTGCCAGCAGTCCCCACACCGGGACAGCCTCCTACGAGCAGTACTTC. Its protein product is CASSPHTGTASYEQYF. This rearrangement joins TRBV28 to TRBJ2-7, with 7 bases identical to TRBD1. This CDR3 region has 16 residues. Per germline, CDR1 MDHEN and CDR2 SYDVKM. V lost 5 bases to trimming and J lost 0 bases; unmatched junction nucleotides: 10.

V is TRBV14 and J is TRBJ2-1, with D possibly TRBD1 on 6 matching bases. Germline V CDR1 and CDR2: SGHDN, FVKESK. The CDR3 contains 15 residues. Trimming cost V 4 bases and J 0 bases, with 10 bases left between them. The chain's CDR3 is CASSRQGSSYNEQFF. The CDR3 bases are TGTGCCAGCAGCCGTCAGGGGTCCTCCTACAATGAGCAGTTCTTC.

The chain carries TRBV18 and TRBJ2-3; no clear D gene. The germline gives CDR1 KGHSH, CDR2 LQKENI. This CDR3 contains 15 residues. The V end was cut by 1 base, the J end by 2 bases, with 10 bases between. The chain's CDR3 is CASSPLDRNTDTQYF. The CDR3 nucleotides read TGTGCCAGCTCACCACTTGACCGGAACACAGATACGCAGTATTTT.

This rearrangement joins TRBV5-1 to TRBJ1-5; 11 bases match TRBD1. The V and J ends lost 3 bases and 2 bases, in that order; junction bases with no gene match: 1. This CDR3 comprises 15 residues. Germline V gene data show CDR1 as SGHRS and CDR2 as YFSETQ. In nucleotides, the CDR3 is TGCGCCAGCAGCTGGGGACAGGGGGGCAATCAGCCCCAGCATTTT. Protein: CASSWGQGGNQPQHF.

The chain carries TRBV9 and TRBJ1-1; D may be TRBD1 (6 bases). V lost 0 bases and J 11 bases, leaving 17 bases between the germline ends. The CDR3 has 14 residues. The germline V gene has CDR1 SGDLS and CDR2 YYNGEE. CDR3 sequence: CASSVATVGGLAFF. The CDR3 DNA is TGTGCCAGCAGCGTAGCTACTGTGGGGGGCCTGGCTTTCTTT.

This chain joins TRBV28 and TRBJ1-2, with 8 bases that match TRBD1. With V trimmed by 6 bases and J by 8 bases, 11 bases remained unmatched. CDR1 and CDR2 from the germline V gene are MDHEN and SYDVKM. CDR3 length: 14 amino acids. In DNA, the CDR3 is TGTGCCAGCAGGGGGACAGGCGGCCTTACGGGCTACACCTTC. It encodes CASRGTGGLTGYTF.

This clone was observed once. CDR3 protein: CASGLSTYEQYF. The CDR3, as DNA: TGTGCTAGTGGTTTATCAACCTACGAGCAGTACTTC. The chain joins TRBV12-5 to TRBJ2-7; no definite D call. CDR1 and CDR2 from the germline V gene are LGHNT and FRNRAP. This CDR3 has 12 residues. Trimming took off 3 bases at V and 2 bases at J, with 5 bases between the two ends. Full variable domain (remainder filled in from reference TRBV12-5 and TRBJ2-7): DARVTQTPRHKVTEMGQEVTMRCQPILGHNTVFWYRQTMMQGLELLAYFRNRAPLDDSGMPKDRFSAEMPDATLATLKIQPSEPRDSAVYFCASGLSTYEQYFGPGTRLTVT.

V usage is TRBV6-1 and J usage is TRBJ2-5; TRBD1 is a possible D gene (6 bases). The CDR3 loop spans 13 amino acids. V gave up 5 bases and J gave up 7 bases, with 14 bases separating them. CDR1 MNHNS and CDR2 SASEGT come from the germline V gene. This CDR3 reads CASSLTGLGTQYF. The CDR3 DNA follows: TGTGCCAGCAGTCTGACAGGCCTCGGGACCCAGTACTTC.

CDR3: CASSLTDTQYF. The CDR3 DNA follows: TGTGCCAGCAGCCTCACAGATACGCAGTATTTT. J is TRBJ2-3 and V is TRBV4-2; D not certain. The V gene lost 4 bases and the J gene lost 2 bases, with 1 base spanning the gap. CDR1 is LGHNA and CDR2 is YNFKEQ in the germline V gene. The CDR3 has 11 residues.

The rearrangement uses TRBV5-4 and TRBJ2-7; 9 nucleotides agree with TRBD1. V was pared by 0 bases and J by 4 bases, with 5 bases of the junction left unmatched. The length of the CDR3 is 15 residues. The germline CDR1 and CDR2 sequences are SGHNT and YYREEE (reference sequence). The CDR3 sequence is CASSLGGTGSYEQYF. In nucleotides, the CDR3 is TGTGCCAGCAGCTTGGGGGGGACAGGGAGTTACGAGCAGTACTTC.

The chain has TRBV28 and TRBJ1-1, with D hard to call. Germline V gives CDR1 MDHEN, CDR2 SYDVKM. Trimming shortened V by 1 base and J by 1 base, and 16 bases separated the two germline ends. The CDR3 sequence is 17 residues long. CDR3 bases: TGTGCCAGCAGTTTATTGGGTTTTGGGCTCACGAACACTGAAGCTTTCTTT. As protein: CASSLLGFGLTNTEAFF.

The rearrangement uses TRBV7-9 and TRBJ2-2; a weak D match, TRBD1 (6 bases). The length of the CDR3 is 13 residues. The germline gives CDR1 SEHNR, CDR2 FQNEAQ (reference sequence). With 3 bases removed from V and 6 bases from J, the gap between germline ends came to 8 bases. CDR3 loop: CASSFRGPGELFF. In DNA, the CDR3 is TGTGCCAGCAGCTTCAGGGGACCCGGGGAGCTGTTTTTT.

The rearrangement uses TRBV6-5 and TRBJ1-1; D remains unclear. The CDR3 is 12 amino acids. The V and J ends lost 0 bases and 11 bases respectively, with 10 bases between them. CDR1 MNHEY and CDR2 SVGAGI come from the germline V gene. CDR3 bases: TGTGCCAGCAGTTACTCCCTGGCGGTTGCTTTCTTT. Translating it yields CASSYSLAVAFF.

The chain combines TRBV19 with TRBJ2-3, with 8 bases matching TRBD1. This CDR3 region has 19 residues. Germline lookup yields CDR1 LNHDA and CDR2 SQIVND (reference sequence). V lost 2 bases, J lost 0 bases, and 13 bases stayed unmatched. The CDR3 sequence is CASSIIRDRHRGSTDTQYF. CDR3 nucleotide sequence: TGTGCCAGTAGTATAATTCGGGACAGGCATCGGGGTAGCACAGATACGCAGTATTTT.

The chain is built from TRBV10-3 and TRBJ1-1; 9 bases line up with TRBD1. J gave up 5 bases and V 6 bases, and 7 bases lay outside the gene matches. CDR3 length: 14 amino acids. Per germline, CDR1 ENHRY and CDR2 SYGVKD. The CDR3 coding sequence is TGTGCCATCAGCGCCGACAGGGGGGTTACTGAAGCTTTCTTT. Protein: CAISADRGVTEAFF.

This clone turned up a few times. The rearrangement uses TRBV6-6 and TRBJ1-4, with TRBD1 as a possible D gene (5 bases). Trimming shortened V by 10 bases and J by 7 bases, and 19 bases separated the two germline ends. The CDR3 has 14 residues. CDR1 and CDR2 from the germline V gene are MNHNY and SVGAGI (reference sequence). The CDR3 DNA is TGTGCCACCAGCCGAGGGGCAGGGATTGAAAAACTGTTTTTT. This gives the protein CATSRGAGIEKLFF.

The chain has TRBV5-1 and TRBJ2-5; 8 bases match TRBD2. Germline assignment: CDR1 SGHRS and CDR2 YFSETQ. This CDR3 is built from 16 residues. Unmatched junction bases numbered 12, after V lost 3 bases and J lost 5 bases. The CDR3: CASSSLTSLAAETQYF. The CDR3 coding sequence is TGCGCCAGCAGCTCCCTAACCTCACTAGCGGCCGAGACCCAGTACTTC.

This chain uses TRBV9 with TRBJ2-7; 10 nucleotides agree with TRBD2. Germline CDR1 is SGDLS and CDR2 is YYNGEE. V trimming: 0 bases; J trimming: 4 bases; junction bases outside the gene matches: 4. The CDR3 is 15 amino acids. Written as DNA, the CDR3 is TGTGCCAGCAGCGTAGGAGCGGGAGGGCCGTACGAGCAGTACTTC. Its translation is CASSVGAGGPYEQYF.

This clone was recorded a few times. The V gene is TRBV9, the J gene TRBJ1-3, with 7 bases matching TRBD1. This CDR3 is built from 13 residues. V lost 6 bases, J lost 3 bases, and 3 bases stayed unmatched. Germline V gives CDR1 SGDLS, CDR2 YYNGEE. The CDR3 loop reads CASNTGDGNTIYF. In DNA form, the CDR3 reads TGTGCCAGCAACACAGGGGATGGAAACACCATATATTTT.